The 19 T cell receptor beta chains below all came from one sample that was sequenced in a study of identical twins. TCRdb reprocessed the 5' RACE reads with MiXCR, giving one entry per CDR3 protein. The data hold around 680,000 distinct CDR3 sequences, with over 8.5% observed a single time. These data were also filed under a second study, of yellow fever vaccine responses in identical twins.

Sample: PBMCs. The receptors originated from a woman between 18 and 29 years old in good health.

This clonotype was detected a few times. This sequence joins TRBV7-9 and TRBJ1-2; possible D gene TRBD1, 6 bases. Germline V gives CDR1 SEHNR, CDR2 FQNEAQ (reference sequence). The V end was cut by 4 bases, the J end by 8 bases, with 17 bases between. The CDR3 sequence is 14 residues long. CDR3 in DNA: TGTGCCAGCAGCTCAGGCCCTGGGGGCGGAGGCTACACCTTC. Its protein product is CASSSGPGGGGYTF. Full variable domain (rest looked up from reference TRBV7-9 and TRBJ1-2): DTGVSQNPRHKITKRGQNVTFRCDPISEHNRLYWYRQTLGQGPEFLTYFQNEAQLEKSRLLSDRFSAERPKGSFSTLEIQRTEQGDSAMYLCASSSGPGGGGYTFGSGTRLTVV.

This clonotype came up a few times. The chain joins TRBV4-2 to TRBJ2-7; 8 bases fit TRBD2. This CDR3 has 16 residues. V lost 1 base, J lost 9 bases, and 14 bases stayed unmatched. CDR1 LGHNA and CDR2 YNFKEQ come from the germline V gene. The CDR3 loop reads CASSQGNPSGLAGQYF. Here the CDR3 DNA reads TGTGCCAGCAGCCAAGGGAATCCTAGCGGGCTCGCGGGGCAGTACTTC.

This clonotype has a count of ten or more. This chain uses TRBV7-9 with TRBJ2-4; D could derive from TRBD1 or TRBD2 (5 bases each). V was pared by 5 bases and J by 4 bases, with 12 bases between. The germline V gene encodes CDR1 SEHNR and CDR2 FQNEAQ (reference sequence). The CDR3 length is 14 residues. The DNA for the CDR3 is TGTGCCAGCAGCCTATGGGACGGAAAAAACATTCAGTACTTC. Translating it yields CASSLWDGKNIQYF.

V gene TRBV7-9 combines with J gene TRBJ2-7; TRBD2 matches at 9 bases. The CDR3 extends over 15 amino acids. V trimming: 0 bases; J trimming: 4 bases; junction bases outside the gene matches: 4. Per germline, CDR1 SEHNR and CDR2 FQNEAQ (reference sequence). CDR3 DNA: TGTGCCAGCAGCTTAGCAGAGCTAGCGGGATACGAGCAGTACTTC. Its translation: CASSLAELAGYEQYF.

This clonotype was observed many times. The rearrangement joins TRBV6-6 to TRBJ1-1; no clear D. The CDR3 sequence is 9 residues long. CDR1 MNHNY and CDR2 SVGAGI come from the germline V gene (reference sequence). In DNA form, the CDR3 reads TGTGACCAGAACACTGAAGCTTTCTTT. It is translated as CDQNTEAFF.

For the CDR3, the DNA is TGTGCCAGCAGTTCCTTTCTTTCGGAGTACTTC. Encoded protein: CASSSFLSEYF. The rearrangement joins TRBV28 to TRBJ2-4; D gene unclear. This CDR3 contains 11 residues. From germline, CDR1 is MDHEN and CDR2 SYDVKM. Trimming removed 4 bases from V and 14 bases from J, with 12 bases in between.

The sample holds one count of this clonotype. CDR3 in DNA: TGTGCCACCAGTGAGACGGGGGAAAGCACAGATACGCAGTATTTT. It specifies CATSETGESTDTQYF. The rearrangement links TRBV24-1 to TRBJ2-3; weak D call: TRBD2 (6 bases). The germline gives CDR1 KGHDR, CDR2 SFDVKD. V dropped 4 bases and J dropped 0 bases, with 10 bases sitting between them. This CDR3 is built from 15 residues.

J is TRBJ2-3 and V is TRBV20-1; 9 bases align to TRBD2. CDR1 and CDR2 (germline): DFQATT, SNEGSKA (reference sequence). The CDR3 runs 13 residues. V gave up 7 bases and J gave up 3 bases; unmatched junction bases: 5. CDR3 amino acids: CSGGGRGTDTQYF. In DNA, the CDR3 is TGCAGTGGGGGCGGGAGGGGAACAGATACGCAGTATTTT.

The rearrangement joins TRBV3-1 to TRBJ1-2; 12 bases match TRBD1. The trim removed 4 bases at V and 4 bases at J, leaving 4 bases unmatched. Germline V gene lookup returns CDR1 LGHDT and CDR2 YNNKEL (reference sequence). The CDR3 contains 15 residues. Here the CDR3 DNA reads TGTGCCAGCAGCCCGGGACAGGGGGCCAGCTATGGCTACACCTTC. Its protein product is CASSPGQGASYGYTF.

Details on this clonotype: Germline and junction disagree at one end, which may indicate a read error. The chain has TRBV7-7 and TRBJ2-1; 7 nucleotides line up with TRBD2. Germline loops: CDR1 SSHAT, CDR2 FNYEAQ (reference sequence). This CDR3 spans 14 amino acids. CDR3 residues: CASSEGLLTDEQFF. The CDR3 DNA sequence: TGTGCTAGCAGCGAGGGACTACTTACGGATGAGCAGTTCTTC.

This clonotype was recorded a few times. V gene TRBV19 combines with J gene TRBJ1-1; tentative D call: TRBD1 (5 bases). Germline CDR1 and CDR2: LNHDA and SQIVND (reference sequence). V dropped 7 bases and J dropped 1 base, with 19 bases sitting between them. The CDR3 length is 16 residues. The CDR3 loop is CASNGGQRRGNTEAFF. The CDR3 DNA reads TGTGCCAGTAACGGCGGACAAAGGAGGGGGAACACTGAAGCTTTCTTT.

This sequence joins TRBV28 and TRBJ2-7, with 7 bases lining up with TRBD2. CDR1 is MDHEN, CDR2 SYDVKM, per germline. J gave up 3 bases and V 5 bases, and 13 bases lay outside the gene matches. The CDR3 runs to 16 residues. The CDR3 nucleotides are TGTGCCAGCAGTACCCCGTCTAGCGGAGTTTTCTACGAGCAGTACTTC. It specifies CASSTPSSGVFYEQYF.

This clonotype was found many times. The rearrangement joins TRBV9 to TRBJ2-7, with D unresolved. The V gene's germline CDR1 is SGDLS and CDR2 YYNGEE. Trimming shortened V by 3 bases and J by 3 bases, and 4 bases separated the two germline ends. The CDR3 is 11 amino acids. For the CDR3, the DNA is TGTGCCAGCAGCGATAACTACGAGCAGTACTTC. It encodes CASSDNYEQYF.

V gene TRBV19 combines with J gene TRBJ2-1; possibly TRBD1 or TRBD2 for D (6 bases each). This CDR3 has 19 residues. V was cut by 3 bases and J by 0 bases, with 21 bases left in between. The germline gives CDR1 LNHDA, CDR2 SQIVND (reference sequence). The DNA for the CDR3 is TGTGCCAGTAGTATGAATGGACAGCGGGTTGGGAGCTCCTACAATGAGCAGTTCTTC. This translates into CASSMNGQRVGSSYNEQFF.

A few counts support this clonotype. The rearrangement joins TRBV20-1 to TRBJ2-5; D is unclear. Looked up from germline, CDR1 is DFQATT and CDR2 is SNEGSKA (reference sequence). Trimming left V 3 bases short and J 2 bases short, with 16 bases between. The CDR3 runs 15 residues. The CDR3 sequence: CSARPYLTEQETQYF. The CDR3 bases are TGCAGTGCTAGGCCCTATTTGACGGAACAAGAGACCCAGTACTTC.

The V call is TRBV6-1, the J call TRBJ2-5, with 11 bases lining up with TRBD2. Trimming took 6 bases from V and 5 from J; bases not matched to a gene: 8. Germline V lookup: CDR1 MNHNS, CDR2 SASEGT. The CDR3 is 15 residues long. The CDR3 bases are TGTGCCAGCAGACTTAGCGGGAGGGCCTGGGAGACCCAGTACTTC. The encoded protein is CASRLSGRAWETQYF.

This clonotype has only a few counts. The CDR3 loop reads CASSPGQYNTEAFF. CDR3 nucleotides: TGCGCCAGCAGCCCCGGACAGTACAACACTGAAGCTTTCTTT. V and J are TRBV5-1 and TRBJ1-1, with D tentatively TRBD1 (6 bases). Germline V CDR1 and CDR2: SGHRS, YFSETQ. Trimming removed 4 bases from V and 2 bases from J, with 12 bases in between. CDR3 size: 14 residues.

This clonotype was observed at least ten times. The chain has TRBV5-6 and TRBJ2-7; D unclear. The CDR3 length is 13 residues. Germline CDR1 reads SGHDT; CDR2 reads YYEEEE. The V end was cut by 2 bases, the J end by 0 bases, with 6 bases between. CDR3 residues: CASSFASSYEQYF. DNA for the CDR3: TGTGCCAGCAGCTTTGCCAGCTCCTACGAGCAGTACTTC.

As DNA, the CDR3 is TGCAGTGCTAGGCTCCGGGACTCCTACGAGCAGTACTTC. This sequence encodes CSARLRDSYEQYF. The chain joins TRBV20-1 to TRBJ2-7, with a tentative D call TRBD2 (5 bases). Germline loops: CDR1 DFQATT, CDR2 SNEGSKA (reference sequence). The V gene lost 3 bases and the J gene lost 0 bases, with 9 bases spanning the gap. This CDR3 has 13 residues.